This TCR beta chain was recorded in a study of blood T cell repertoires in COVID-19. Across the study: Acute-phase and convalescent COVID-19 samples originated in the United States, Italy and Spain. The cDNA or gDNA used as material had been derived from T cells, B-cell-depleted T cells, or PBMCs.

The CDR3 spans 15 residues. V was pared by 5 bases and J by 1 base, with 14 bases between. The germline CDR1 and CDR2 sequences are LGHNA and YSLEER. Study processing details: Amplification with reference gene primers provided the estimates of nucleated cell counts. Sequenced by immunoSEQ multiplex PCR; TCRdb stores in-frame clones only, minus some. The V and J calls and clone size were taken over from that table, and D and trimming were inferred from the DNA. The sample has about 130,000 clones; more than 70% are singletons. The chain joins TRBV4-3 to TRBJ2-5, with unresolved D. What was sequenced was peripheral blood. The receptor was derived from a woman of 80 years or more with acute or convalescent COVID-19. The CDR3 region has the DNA TGCGCCAGCAGCTTGGAGTTCATCGGCCAAGAGACCCAGTACTTC. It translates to CASSLEFIGQETQYF.